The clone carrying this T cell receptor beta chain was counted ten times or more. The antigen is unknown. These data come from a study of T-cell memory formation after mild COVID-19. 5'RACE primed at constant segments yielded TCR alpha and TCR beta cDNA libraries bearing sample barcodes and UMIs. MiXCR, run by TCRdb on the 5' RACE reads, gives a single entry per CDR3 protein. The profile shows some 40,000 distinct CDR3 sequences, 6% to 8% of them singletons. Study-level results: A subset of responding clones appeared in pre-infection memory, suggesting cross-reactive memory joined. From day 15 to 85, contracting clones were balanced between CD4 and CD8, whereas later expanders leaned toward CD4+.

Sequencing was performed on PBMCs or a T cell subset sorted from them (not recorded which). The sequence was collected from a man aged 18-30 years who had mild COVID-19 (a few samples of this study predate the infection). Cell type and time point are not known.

This chain's CDR3 is CASRVLAGLGDEQFF. Here the CDR3 DNA reads TGTGCCAGCAGAGTACTAGCGGGGTTAGGGGATGAGCAGTTCTTC. The rearrangement uses TRBV7-2 and TRBJ2-1, with TRBD2 identical over 10 bases. This CDR3 region has 15 residues. With V trimmed by 6 bases and J by 8 bases, 10 bases remained unmatched. CDR1 and CDR2 from the germline V gene are SGHTA and FQGNSA.